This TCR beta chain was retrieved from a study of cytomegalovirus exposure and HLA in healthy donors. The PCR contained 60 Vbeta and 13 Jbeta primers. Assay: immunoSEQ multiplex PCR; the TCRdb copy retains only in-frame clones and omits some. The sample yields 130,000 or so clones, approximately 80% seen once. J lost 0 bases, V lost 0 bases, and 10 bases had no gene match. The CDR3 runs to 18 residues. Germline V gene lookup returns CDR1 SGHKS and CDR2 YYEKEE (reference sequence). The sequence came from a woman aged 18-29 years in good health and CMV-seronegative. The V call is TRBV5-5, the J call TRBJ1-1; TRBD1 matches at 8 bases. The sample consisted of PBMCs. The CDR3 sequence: CASSLATDGQGMNTEAFF. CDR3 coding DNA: TGTGCCAGCAGCTTGGCCACAGACGGACAGGGTATGAACACTGAAGCTTTCTTT. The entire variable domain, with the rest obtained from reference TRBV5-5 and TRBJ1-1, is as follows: DAGVTQSPTHLIKTRGQQVTLRCSPISGHKSVSWYQQVLGQGPQFIFQYYEKEERGRGNFPDRFSARQFPNYSSELNVNALLLGDSALYLCASSLATDGQGMNTEAFFGQGTRLTVV.